A single sample is the source of the 20 T cell receptor beta chains below, sequenced in a study of lymphopenia after photon versus proton radiotherapy. TCRdb's table, derived via immunoSEQ multiplex PCR, lists solely in-frame clones and lacks some. The table shows about 26,000 clones, with approximately 85% occurring only once. Sample: peripheral blood, taken from a patient treated with photon-based radiotherapy. The receptors originated from a man aged 25-40 years with gastric cancer.

This chain joins TRBV4-1 and TRBJ1-5, with D perhaps TRBD1 (6 bases). There are 15 residues in the CDR3. V gave up 0 bases and J gave up 4 bases, with 10 bases separating them. Germline V gene sequence: CDR1 MGHRA, CDR2 YSYEKL. For the CDR3, the DNA is TGCGCCAGCAGCCAAGACGGGACACTTAATCAGCCCCAGCATTTT. Translating gives CASSQDGTLNQPQHF.

The rearrangement joins TRBV7-8 to TRBJ2-3; TRBD2 matches 11 bases. This CDR3 spans 15 amino acids. V dropped 4 bases and J dropped 5; count of bases not matched to a gene: 5. The germline gives CDR1 SGHVS, CDR2 FQNEAQ. The CDR3 protein is CASSSTSGDGDTQYF. In DNA form, the CDR3 reads TGTGCCAGCAGCTCGACTAGCGGGGACGGAGATACGCAGTATTTT.

This chain links TRBV6-1 with TRBJ1-4, with 10 bases matching TRBD1. CDR1 is MNHNS and CDR2 is SASEGT in the germline V gene. The CDR3 spans 15 residues. Trimming cost V 6 bases and J 7 bases; bases outside gene matches: 8. DNA of the CDR3: TGTGCCAGCAGATGGACAGGGGGAGGCGGTGAAAAACTGTTTTTT. This sequence encodes CASRWTGGGGEKLFF.

This sequence joins TRBV20-1 and TRBJ1-1; D is unresolved. This CDR3 has 11 amino acids. V was pared by 1 base and J by 2 bases, with 2 bases between. The germline V gene encodes CDR1 DFQATT and CDR2 SNEGSKA (reference sequence). DNA of the CDR3: TGCAGTGCTAGAGCCAACACTGAAGCTTTCTTT. It encodes CSARANTEAFF.

The DNA for the CDR3 is TGCGCCAGCAGCGAGGGACAGTCTTTCTCACCCCTCCACTTT. Encoded protein: CASSEGQSFSPLHF. The V gene is TRBV5-1, the J gene TRBJ1-6; 7 nucleotides line up with TRBD1. Trimming cost V 4 bases and J 10 bases; bases outside gene matches: 8. This CDR3 is 14 amino acids long. Per the germline V gene, CDR1 is SGHRS and CDR2 is YFSETQ.

The chain employs TRBV7-2 and TRBJ2-7; D unresolved. CDR1 and CDR2 (germline): SGHTA, FQGNSA. CDR3 length: 14 residues. V was shortened by 4 bases and J by 6 bases, with 16 bases between the two germline ends. Here the CDR3 reads CASSYRPGPSEQYF. The CDR3 DNA reads as TGTGCCAGCAGCTACCGCCCTGGGCCCTCCGAGCAGTACTTC.

This chain connects TRBV4-1 to TRBJ2-1; unclear D gene. CDR1 is MGHRA and CDR2 is YSYEKL in the germline V gene. The V gene lost 0 bases and the J gene lost 0 bases, with 9 bases spanning the gap. CDR3 length: 16 residues. The CDR3, as DNA: TGCGCCAGCAGCCAAGAAGGAAGGAGCTCCTACAATGAGCAGTTCTTC. The encoded protein is CASSQEGRSSYNEQFF.

This rearrangement joins TRBV5-1 to TRBJ2-1; 9 nucleotides line up with TRBD1. The CDR3 covers 14 residues. V shed 2 bases and J 5 bases; nucleotides not matched to a gene: 2. Germline V CDR1 and CDR2: SGHRS, YFSETQ. DNA of the CDR3: TGCGCCAGCAGCTTACGGGACAGGGACAATGAGCAGTTCTTC. It is translated as CASSLRDRDNEQFF.

A remark on this clone: No DNA is shown, since the ends of the CDR3 on it are uncertain; the CDR3 is the one TCRdb lists. The V and J genes are TRBV19 and TRBJ2-3; TRBD1, the table's D call, lacks a check against the DNA. Looked up from germline, CDR1 is LNHDA and CDR2 is SQIVND (reference sequence). The CDR3 region is 15 residues in length, termini included. CDR3 sequence: CASSILAPSTDTQYF.

This clone has more than one count but fewer than ten. This chain joins TRBV19 and TRBJ2-7, with 9 bases fitting TRBD1. The CDR3 is 17 amino acids. Unmatched junction bases numbered 13, after V lost 6 bases and J lost 1 base. CDR1 and CDR2 (germline): LNHDA, SQIVND (reference sequence). The chain's CDR3 is CASSLSYVGQGSYEQYF. The CDR3, as DNA: TGTGCCAGTAGCTTGTCTTATGTGGGACAGGGATCCTACGAGCAGTACTTC.

This clone is categorized as medium-sized. The chain uses TRBV5-1 and TRBJ1-4; D possibly corresponds to TRBD1 (5 bases). From germline, CDR1 is SGHRS and CDR2 YFSETQ. V lost 0 bases and J 7 bases, leaving 10 bases between the germline ends. This CDR3 region has 14 residues. DNA of the CDR3: TGCGCCAGCAGCTTGGATGGGGGAAGTGAAAAACTGTTTTTT. As protein: CASSLDGGSEKLFF.

The chain links TRBV10-3 to TRBJ1-4, with a possible D match to TRBD1 (6 bases). The V gene's germline CDR1 is ENHRY and CDR2 SYGVKD. The CDR3 runs 14 residues. With 10 bases removed from V and 8 bases from J, the gap between germline ends came to 20 bases. The CDR3 DNA sequence: TGTGCCAGGGCCGAGACAGGTCGAAGGGAAAAACTGTTTTTT. Its translation: CARAETGRREKLFF.

Regarding this clone: At one boundary the junction diverges from the germline segment, which might be a read error. The chain uses TRBV18 and TRBJ2-1; D may be TRBD2 (6 bases). The CDR3 totals 14 residues. CDR1 and CDR2 (germline): KGHSH, LQKENI. CDR3: CASSSPGLYNEQFF. Written as DNA, the CDR3 is TGTGCCAGCTCATCACCGGGACTCTACAATGAGCAGTTCTTC.

This chain links TRBV29-1 with TRBJ2-7; 8 positions match TRBD1. The germline V gene has CDR1 SQVTM and CDR2 ANQGSEA. Trimming at V came to 5 bases and at J to 3 bases, leaving 3 bases not matched to a gene. This CDR3 has 12 residues. The DNA for the CDR3 is TGCAGCGTTCAGGGGGCTGGCTACGAGCAGTACTTC. Translated, it gives CSVQGAGYEQYF.

Only a few counts were recorded for this clone. The chain couples TRBV5-8 to TRBJ1-3, with 7 nucleotides matching TRBD1. This CDR3 spans 16 amino acids. V shed 8 bases and J 0 bases; nucleotides not matched to a gene: 11. CDR1 is SGHTS, CDR2 YDEGEE, per germline. The CDR3 sequence: CASTEDRDSSGNTIYF. The CDR3 DNA sequence: TGTGCCAGTACTGAAGACCGGGACAGCTCTGGAAACACCATATATTTT.

This chain links TRBV19 with TRBJ1-1; no firm D call. CDR3 length: 12 amino acids. Trimming took off 6 bases at V and 5 bases at J, with 10 bases between the two ends. Germline CDR1 LNHDA, CDR2 SQIVND (reference sequence). In DNA form, the CDR3 reads TGTGCCAGTAGCAGACGTAGGACTGAAGCTTTCTTT. Residues: CASSRRRTEAFF.

The V call is TRBV7-9, the J call TRBJ2-5; D is perhaps TRBD1 (6 bases). CDR3 length: 16 amino acids. The ends were cut back, 2 bases at V and 3 bases at J, with 16 bases in the middle. The germline CDR1 and CDR2 sequences are SEHNR and FQNEAQ (reference sequence). CDR3 loop: CASSLMGHRAEETQYF. The CDR3 DNA sequence: TGTGCCAGCAGCTTAATGGGACACCGGGCCGAAGAGACCCAGTACTTC.

V gene TRBV7-2 combines with J gene TRBJ2-1; 10 positions agree with TRBD2. Germline-derived CDR1 and CDR2 are SGHTA and FQGNSA. CDR3 length: 13 residues. V shed 5 bases and J 7 bases; nucleotides not matched to a gene: 2. The CDR3 is CASSTGLANEQFF. Here the CDR3 DNA reads TGTGCCAGCAGCACGGGACTAGCGAATGAGCAGTTCTTC.

The rearrangement joins TRBV5-1 to TRBJ1-2; D gene unclear. Germline V gene data show CDR1 as SGHRS and CDR2 as YFSETQ. The CDR3 length is 14 residues. The V gene lost 4 bases and the J gene lost 5 bases, with 15 bases spanning the gap. CDR3 in amino acids: CASSPVEAYYGYTF. The CDR3 DNA reads as TGCGCCAGCAGCCCCGTAGAAGCTTATTATGGCTACACCTTC.

Details on this clone: The conserved closing phenylalanine or tryptophan is absent in this CDR3, likely reflecting a read error. Because the CDR3's place on the DNA is in doubt, the DNA is left out and the CDR3 is given as listed by TCRdb. The J gene is TRBJ2-7, the V gene TRBV6-1. The CDR3 is made up of 12 amino acids, end residues included. CDR1 MNHNS and CDR2 SASEGT come from the germline V gene. The CDR3 sequence is CASSDRWQLPLL.